The rows below give T cell receptor beta chains drawn from one sample of a study of blood T cell repertoires in COVID-19. Repertoires were generated with immunoSEQ multiplex PCR, while TCRdb's copy carries only in-frame clones and drops some. Here the sample spans about 22,000 clones, more than 85% being singletons. Sequenced sample: peripheral blood. These receptors all stem from a woman aged 70-85 years with active COVID-19. Both conserved end residues are part of each CDR3. Not every row has a clone size; where given, it reads once, few, many or a size class.

abundance | j_gene | v_gene | CDR3aa
. | TRBJ2-1 | TRBV11-3 | CASSHGLAGKNDEQFF
. | TRBJ2-1 | TRBV10-3 | CAITQIRTSGRAGNEQFF
. | TRBJ1-2 | TRBV20-1 | CSASLGQSNYGYTF
. | TRBJ2-1 | TRBV7-2 | CASSFGLASNEQFF
. | TRBJ1-2 | TRBV4-1 | CASSQEGAAYGYTF
. | TRBJ1-4 | TRBV6-5 | CASSYDRFGEKLFF
. | TRBJ2-1 | TRBV14 | CASSPFGLAGYNEQFF
once | TRBJ2-1 | TRBV7-6 | CASTDSSYNEQFF
. | TRBJ2-7 | TRBV6-5 | CASGNTGADEQYF
. | TRBJ2-7 | TRBV15 | CATSRDRGRYEQYF
. | TRBJ1-5 | TRBV6-6 | CASSSGLNQPQHF
. | TRBJ2-7 | TRBV6-2/TRBV6-3 | CASSSPGGSYEQYF
. | TRBJ2-3 | TRBV6-5 | CASRGRVSTDTQYF
. | TRBJ1-4 | TRBV3-1/TRBV3-2 | CASSLDRVGLKLFF
. | TRBJ2-7 | TRBV30 | CAWTEKNLNEQYF
. | TRBJ1-1 | TRBV6-5 | CASRGHQNTEAFF
. | TRBJ2-4 | TRBV9 | CASSVEPRGIRGYGKNIQYF
. | TRBJ2-5 | TRBV6-2/TRBV6-3 | CASSIQTGTGAETQYF
. | TRBJ2-6 | TRBV3-1/TRBV3-2 | CASSFRTGANVLTF
. | TRBJ2-3 | TRBV7-2 | CASSLGAGGDTQYF
. | TRBJ1-4 | TRBV6-5 | CASSYSRKKLFF
. | TRBJ2-3 | TRBV9 | CASSAPGVYSTDTQYF
. | TRBJ2-7 | TRBV5-1 | CASSLETGGEQYF
. | TRBJ1-5 | TRBV5-1 | CASSLLGAPLQPQHF
. | TRBJ1-2 | TRBV6-5 | CASSWTGNYGYTF
. | TRBJ1-5 | TRBV19 | CASSPPGGYSNQPQHF
. | TRBJ2-1 | TRBV10-3 | CAISEPQGLNNEQFF
. | TRBJ1-1 | TRBV25-1 | CASSDPGTGLTEAFF
. | TRBJ2-3 | TRBV4-3 | CASSQATSGNSRDTQYF
. | TRBJ2-3 | TRBV6-5 | CASSSVLAGGRDTQYF
. | TRBJ1-2 | TRBV19 | CASSPSSNYGYTF
. | TRBJ2-1 | TRBV5-4 | CASSPGRMAYNEQFF
. | TRBJ2-1 | TRBV3-1/TRBV3-2 | CATKESASSYNEQFF
. | TRBJ2-6 | TRBV2 | CASSGQGTAGANVLTF
once | TRBJ1-3 | TRBV18 | CASSPQGVPGNTIYF
. | TRBJ2-7 | TRBV18 | CASSLNMDRGLYEQYF
. | TRBJ2-5 | TRBV19 | CASSIGTSGKTQYF
. | TRBJ2-7 | TRBV10-2 | CASSVLAGTSSYEQYF
. | TRBJ1-5 | TRBV3-1/TRBV3-2 | CASSQAQANQPQHF
. | TRBJ2-1 | TRBV19 | CASSIVLGGRPFSYNEQFF
once | TRBJ2-3 | TRBV7-2 | CASSLGGRAIDTQYF
. | TRBJ1-2 | TRBV5-1 | CASSLEPSNYGYTF
. | TRBJ2-2 | TRBV28 | CASSLRTGELFF
. | TRBJ2-7 | TRBV7-6 | CASSLGTGKTSYEQYF
once | TRBJ1-1 | TRBV6-6 | CASSLGGGTTEAFF
once | TRBJ1-2 | TRBV10-3 | CAITQSEGYGYTF
. | TRBJ1-3 | TRBV28 | CASRDRHIGNTIYF
. | TRBJ1-4 | TRBV7-2 | CASSLSRDEKLFF
. | TRBJ1-2 | TRBV13 | CASSLEGGVGGYTF
. | TRBJ2-3 | TRBV5-4 | CASRRGGLAGVLADTQYF